The TCR beta chain under discussion was sequenced for a study of blood T cell repertoires in COVID-19. Data came from immunoSEQ multiplex PCR; TCRdb stores just in-frame clones and leaves some out. Of 65,000 to 90,000 clones listed, about 83% are singletons. Trimming removed 1 base from V and 3 bases from J; junction bases left unmatched: 10. The CDR3 runs 18 residues. Germline assignment: CDR1 PRHDT and CDR2 FYEKMQ (reference sequence). The sequencing input was peripheral blood. The receptor was isolated from a young man with acute or convalescent COVID-19. This chain links TRBV13 with TRBJ1-1; TRBD1 agrees at 11 bases. The DNA of the CDR3 is TGTGCCAGCAGCTTAGATGGCGGGACAGGGGGAGAGGACACTGAAGCTTTCTTT. Translated, it gives CASSLDGGTGGEDTEAFF. Using reference TRBV13 and TRBJ1-1 for the parts outside the CDR3, the full variable domain is AAGVIQSPRHLIKEKRETATLKCYPIPRHDTVYWYQQGPGQDPQFLISFYEKMQSDKGSIPDRFSAQQFSDYHSELNMSSLELGDSALYFCASSLDGGTGGEDTEAFFGQGTRLTVV.